The rows below give T cell receptor beta chains drawn from one sample of a study of blood T cells in healthy people across ages. TCRdb reanalysed the 5' RACE reads using MiXCR and keeps one entry per CDR3 protein. The table lists approximately 1,000,000 distinct CDR3 sequences, roughly two fifths of them singletons. Specimen: blood. The receptors originated from a man between 18 and 29 years old in good health. CDR3s include the opening cysteine and the closing phenylalanine or tryptophan. The order of the fields is J gene, V gene, clone size, D gene, CDR3 DNA, CDR3 protein. The D gene is left open where the match is weak. Expanded clones are given a class, and other clones once, few, many or no size at all.

j_gene: TRBJ1-1; v_gene: TRBV5-1; abundance: few; d_gene: .; CDR3nt: TGCGCCAGCAGCTCACCAGGGTATGAAGCTTTCTTT; CDR3aa: CASSSPGYEAFF
j_gene: TRBJ1-2; v_gene: TRBV29-1; abundance: many; d_gene: TRBD1; CDR3nt: TGCAGCGGGACAATAGGGGACAGCCTTCATGGCTACACCTTC; CDR3aa: CSGTIGDSLHGYTF
j_gene: TRBJ1-1; v_gene: TRBV28; abundance: .; d_gene: TRBD1; CDR3nt: TGTGCCAGCAAAGATCGTCACCTCAGGGGGCTAGCTTTCTTT; CDR3aa: CASKDRHLRGLAFF
j_gene: TRBJ2-3; v_gene: TRBV20-1; abundance: many; d_gene: .; CDR3nt: TGCAGTGCCAAGGGACCGCCTCTAACGGCAGATACGCAGTATTTT; CDR3aa: CSAKGPPLTADTQYF
j_gene: TRBJ2-5; v_gene: TRBV7-9; abundance: few; d_gene: TRBD2; CDR3nt: TGTGCCAGCAGCAAAAGGACTAGCGGCTCTCACAATGAGCAGTACTTC; CDR3aa: CASSKRTSGSHNEQYF
j_gene: TRBJ2-3; v_gene: TRBV7-2; abundance: .; d_gene: TRBD1; CDR3nt: TGTGCCAGCAGCCTAAGAAGGGGGCGCCCCGTTGATACGCAGTATTTT; CDR3aa: CASSLRRGRPVDTQYF
j_gene: TRBJ2-5; v_gene: TRBV24-1; abundance: .; d_gene: .; CDR3nt: TGTGCCACCAGTGATTCAGGGTACCAAGAGACCCAGTACTTC; CDR3aa: CATSDSGYQETQYF
j_gene: TRBJ2-3; v_gene: TRBV2; abundance: few; d_gene: TRBD2; CDR3nt: TGTGCCAGCAGCGGGACTAGCGGATACACAGATACGCAGTATTTT; CDR3aa: CASSGTSGYTDTQYF
j_gene: TRBJ1-1; v_gene: TRBV12-3/TRBV12-4; abundance: .; d_gene: .; CDR3nt: TGTGCCAGCAGTTCATCCGGGGTTTTCACTGAAGCTTTCTTT; CDR3aa: CASSSSGVFTEAFF
j_gene: TRBJ2-7; v_gene: TRBV3-1; abundance: .; d_gene: .; CDR3nt: TGTGCCAGCAGCCAAGAAAGGATTCCCTACGAGCAGTACTTC; CDR3aa: CASSQERIPYEQYF
j_gene: TRBJ2-7; v_gene: TRBV5-1; abundance: few; d_gene: .; CDR3nt: TGCGCCAGCAAATTAGAGGGCCGCGAGCAGTACTTC; CDR3aa: CASKLEGREQYF
j_gene: TRBJ2-1; v_gene: TRBV19; abundance: .; d_gene: TRBD2; CDR3nt: TGTGCCAGTAGTATCTTCGGGACTAGCGGGAACAATGAGCAGTTCTTC; CDR3aa: CASSIFGTSGNNEQFF
j_gene: TRBJ2-6; v_gene: TRBV4-2; abundance: .; d_gene: .; CDR3nt: TGTGCCAGCAGCCGCGGACAGAAAATCTACTCTGGGGCCAACGTCCTGACTTTC; CDR3aa: CASSRGQKIYSGANVLTF
j_gene: TRBJ2-7; v_gene: TRBV5-1; abundance: many; d_gene: .; CDR3nt: TGCGCCAGCAGCTTGCAGTCGGGACACCTTTACGAGCAGTACTTC; CDR3aa: CASSLQSGHLYEQYF
j_gene: TRBJ1-2; v_gene: TRBV10-2; abundance: few; d_gene: .; CDR3nt: TGCGCCAGCAGTGAGCACCGAGGGTATGGCTACACCTTC; CDR3aa: CASSEHRGYGYTF
j_gene: TRBJ2-7; v_gene: TRBV27; abundance: once; d_gene: .; CDR3nt: TGTGCCAGCAGTCCGTACCGGGACATCTACAATGAGCAGTACTTC; CDR3aa: CASSPYRDIYNEQYF
j_gene: TRBJ1-1; v_gene: TRBV12-3/TRBV12-4; abundance: few; d_gene: .; CDR3nt: TGTGCCAGCAGTTTAGAAGGGGTTTCGTGGACTGAAGCTTTCTTT; CDR3aa: CASSLEGVSWTEAFF
j_gene: TRBJ2-4; v_gene: TRBV12-3/TRBV12-4; abundance: .; d_gene: TRBD1; CDR3nt: TGTGCCAGCAGGGACCTCGGACAGGGGAAAAACATTCAGTACTTC; CDR3aa: CASRDLGQGKNIQYF
j_gene: TRBJ1-2; v_gene: TRBV4-3; abundance: many; d_gene: TRBD1; CDR3nt: TGCGCCAGCAGCTCTTACACGGACAGGGGAGATGGCTACACCTTC; CDR3aa: CASSSYTDRGDGYTF
j_gene: TRBJ1-6; v_gene: TRBV25-1; abundance: .; d_gene: .; CDR3nt: TGTGCCAGCAGTGATCGGGTTTGGTCACCCCTCCACTTT; CDR3aa: CASSDRVWSPLHF
j_gene: TRBJ1-2; v_gene: TRBV3-1; abundance: .; d_gene: .; CDR3nt: TGTGCCAGCAGCCAAGGGGATGTCCAGGGCGCACCTAACTATGGCTACACCTTC; CDR3aa: CASSQGDVQGAPNYGYTF
j_gene: TRBJ2-7; v_gene: TRBV29-1; abundance: few; d_gene: .; CDR3nt: TGCAGCGTTGGAATCAGTATTCCTTCCTACGAGCAGTACTTC; CDR3aa: CSVGISIPSYEQYF
j_gene: TRBJ1-2; v_gene: TRBV7-9; abundance: once; d_gene: TRBD1; CDR3nt: TGTGCCAGCAGCTTAGGGCGGGACAGTAACTATGGCTACACCTTC; CDR3aa: CASSLGRDSNYGYTF
j_gene: TRBJ2-7; v_gene: TRBV20-1; abundance: .; d_gene: .; CDR3nt: TGTAGTTACGTGGATCGTACATACAATGAGCAGTACTTC; CDR3aa: CSYVDRTYNEQYF
j_gene: TRBJ2-1; v_gene: TRBV4-2; abundance: .; d_gene: TRBD2; CDR3nt: TGTGCCAGCAGCTTTAGCGGGGGGGCGGGTGAGCAGTTCTTC; CDR3aa: CASSFSGGAGEQFF
j_gene: TRBJ2-3; v_gene: TRBV3-1; abundance: few; d_gene: .; CDR3nt: TGTGCCAGCAGCCCCCAGCGGAACACAGATACGCAGTATTTT; CDR3aa: CASSPQRNTDTQYF
j_gene: TRBJ2-3; v_gene: TRBV4-2; abundance: once; d_gene: .; CDR3nt: TGTGCCAGCAGCCAAGACCCGGGGGGCCTGGGAGATACGCAGTATTTT; CDR3aa: CASSQDPGGLGDTQYF
j_gene: TRBJ2-7; v_gene: TRBV7-8; abundance: .; d_gene: .; CDR3nt: TGTGCCAGCAGCTCCAGTCGCCCCTCCGAGCAGTACTTC; CDR3aa: CASSSSRPSEQYF
j_gene: TRBJ2-7; v_gene: TRBV20-1; abundance: few; d_gene: .; CDR3nt: TGCAGTGCTCCGACGGCGAGCTCCTACGAGCAGTACTTC; CDR3aa: CSAPTASSYEQYF
j_gene: TRBJ1-2; v_gene: TRBV2; abundance: .; d_gene: .; CDR3nt: TGTGCCAGCAGTGCCGGACAGTCGTACTATGGCTACACCTTC; CDR3aa: CASSAGQSYYGYTF
j_gene: TRBJ2-7; v_gene: TRBV30; abundance: .; d_gene: .; CDR3nt: TGTGCCTGTCCGGGCCCCTCCTACGAGCAGTACTTC; CDR3aa: CACPGPSYEQYF
j_gene: TRBJ2-1; v_gene: TRBV4-2; abundance: few; d_gene: TRBD2; CDR3nt: TGTGCCAGCAGCCAAGATTGGCTAGCGGCCTCCTACAATGAGCAGTTCTTC; CDR3aa: CASSQDWLAASYNEQFF
j_gene: TRBJ2-7; v_gene: TRBV25-1; abundance: many; d_gene: TRBD1; CDR3nt: TGTGCCAGCAGTGAGGGACAGGTATCCTCCTACGAGCAGTACTTC; CDR3aa: CASSEGQVSSYEQYF
j_gene: TRBJ2-3; v_gene: TRBV24-1; abundance: .; d_gene: .; CDR3nt: TGTGCCACCAGTGATTCGAGGGATAGTGGATCGGGGGATACGCAGTATTTT; CDR3aa: CATSDSRDSGSGDTQYF
j_gene: TRBJ2-1; v_gene: TRBV5-1; abundance: many; d_gene: TRBD2; CDR3nt: TGCGCCAGCAGTACTAGCCTGGGGGGGGATGAGCAGTTCTTC; CDR3aa: CASSTSLGGDEQFF
j_gene: TRBJ2-2; v_gene: TRBV7-2; abundance: few; d_gene: .; CDR3nt: TGTGCCAGCGGGAGATCCACCGGGGAGCTGTTTTTT; CDR3aa: CASGRSTGELFF
j_gene: TRBJ2-2; v_gene: TRBV6-2/TRBV6-3; abundance: .; d_gene: .; CDR3nt: TGTGCCAGCAGTTACGAGAGACACACCGGGGAGCTGTTTTTT; CDR3aa: CASSYERHTGELFF
j_gene: TRBJ2-5; v_gene: TRBV5-5; abundance: .; d_gene: .; CDR3nt: TGTGCCAGCAGCTTGGGCCCTGGCGGGTACAATGAGCAGTACTTC; CDR3aa: CASSLGPGGYNEQYF
j_gene: TRBJ1-2; v_gene: TRBV5-6; abundance: few; d_gene: TRBD1; CDR3nt: TGTGCCAGCAGCTTACCTACAGGGGGAAGTGGCTACACCTTC; CDR3aa: CASSLPTGGSGYTF
j_gene: TRBJ2-1; v_gene: TRBV5-1; abundance: few; d_gene: TRBD2; CDR3nt: TGCGCCAGCAGCTTGACTAGCGGGGGTAATACTGAGCAGTTCTTC; CDR3aa: CASSLTSGGNTEQFF
j_gene: TRBJ2-1; v_gene: TRBV29-1; abundance: few; d_gene: .; CDR3nt: TGCAGCGTTGAAGATCTAAGGACTCACAATGAGCAGTTCTTC; CDR3aa: CSVEDLRTHNEQFF
j_gene: TRBJ1-1; v_gene: TRBV19; abundance: few; d_gene: .; CDR3nt: TGTGCCAGTAGGAGAACCCAGGGTGGCACTGAAGCTTTCTTT; CDR3aa: CASRRTQGGTEAFF
j_gene: TRBJ1-2; v_gene: TRBV12-3/TRBV12-4; abundance: .; d_gene: .; CDR3nt: TGTGCCAGCAGTTTAAGGTCTCAACCTAGAGGTGGCTACACCTTC; CDR3aa: CASSLRSQPRGGYTF
j_gene: TRBJ2-2; v_gene: TRBV7-2; abundance: few; d_gene: .; CDR3nt: TGTGCCAGCAGCTTAGGACGGGGCGGGGAGCTGTTTTTT; CDR3aa: CASSLGRGGELFF
j_gene: TRBJ1-4; v_gene: TRBV20-1; abundance: .; d_gene: .; CDR3nt: TGCAGTGCTAGAGAGGCCAGCTACAATGAAAAACTGTTTTTT; CDR3aa: CSAREASYNEKLFF
j_gene: TRBJ2-1; v_gene: TRBV7-2; abundance: few; d_gene: .; CDR3nt: TGTGCCAGCAGCTTAGATTCGGTAGAGCAGTTCTTC; CDR3aa: CASSLDSVEQFF
j_gene: TRBJ1-6; v_gene: TRBV2; abundance: .; d_gene: .; CDR3nt: TGTGCCAGCAGTGTTGGATATAATTCACCCCTCCACTTT; CDR3aa: CASSVGYNSPLHF